Listed below are T cell receptor beta chains from one sample, sequenced in a study of control samples from healthy donors and cancer patients. The table came from immunoSEQ multiplex PCR; TCRdb's copy has only in-frame clones and leaves some out. The sample carries more than 110,000 clones, 70% to 90% recorded once. The specimen sequenced was blood. The receptors here all came from a woman aged 25-40 years in good health. Each CDR3 is given with its conserved first and last residue. Each record gives: D gene, J gene, clone size, V gene, CDR3 protein, CDR3 DNA. A D gene is named only where the DNA matches it firmly. Size values are once, few and many counts, or a class for expanded clones, and some rows have none.

-	TRBJ1-5	-	TRBV6-5	CASSWTVDSNQPQHF	TGTGCCAGCAGTTGGACAGTGGATAGCAATCAGCCCCAGCATTTT
TRBD2	TRBJ2-3	-	TRBV10-3	CAISRLAGVVDTQYF	TGTGCCATCTCAAGACTAGCGGGAGTTGTTGATACGCAGTATTTT
TRBD1	TRBJ2-7	-	TRBV29-1	CSAGQGKGEQYF	TGCAGCGCGGGACAGGGGAAAGGCGAGCAGTACTTC
TRBD1	TRBJ1-3	-	TRBV6-6	CASSRQTPGQGSVSGNTIYF	TGTGCCAGCAGTCGTCAGACCCCGGGACAGGGGTCCGTCTCTGGAAACACCATATATTTT
-	TRBJ1-1	-	TRBV6-5	CASSQSRQDAFF	TGTGCCAGCAGTCAATCCCGACAGGACGCTTTCTTT
TRBD2	TRBJ2-1	once	TRBV6-5	CASSFGGLATNEQFF	TGTGCCAGCAGTTTTGGAGGACTAGCTACGAATGAGCAGTTCTTC
-	TRBJ1-1	-	TRBV29-1	CSVTQENTEAFF	TGCAGCGTTACCCAGGAAAACACTGAAGCTTTCTTT
-	TRBJ1-4	-	TRBV6-1	CASSEAGTVNEKLFF	TGTGCCAGCAGTGAAGCCGGGACTGTGAATGAAAAACTGTTTTTT
-	TRBJ1-1	-	TRBV13	CASSLVGGLNTEAFF	TGTGCCAGCAGCTTAGTGGGGGGATTGAACACTGAAGCTTTCTTT
-	TRBJ2-1	-	TRBV27	CASSGAFMYNEQFF	TGTGCCAGCAGTGGGGCGTTCATGTACAATGAGCAGTTCTTC
-	TRBJ2-7	-	TRBV28	CASTDRTYEQYF	TGTGCCAGCACTGACAGGACCTACGAGCAGTACTTC
-	TRBJ1-5	once	TRBV5-1	CASSLRGAYNQPQHF	TGCGCCAGCAGCTTAAGGGGCGCCTACAATCAGCCCCAGCATTTT
TRBD2	TRBJ2-1	-	TRBV5-6	CASSLVGLAGQFF	TGTGCCAGCAGCTTGGTTGGGCTAGCGGGGCAGTTCTTC
-	TRBJ2-5	-	TRBV5-1	CASSLNGRQETQYF	TGCGCCAGCAGCCTAAACGGGCGGCAAGAGACCCAGTACTTC
-	TRBJ1-5	-	TRBV6-5	CASTTSNQPQHF	TGTGCCAGCACTACAAGCAATCAGCCCCAGCATTTT
TRBD2	TRBJ2-5	-	TRBV7-2	CARSFAGGGAGETQYF	TGTGCCCGCAGCTTCGCGGGCGGGGGGGCGGGGGAGACCCAGTACTTC